These 18 T cell receptor beta chains were all obtained from the same sample, sequenced in a study of blood T cell repertoires in COVID-19. Repertoires were generated with immunoSEQ multiplex PCR, while TCRdb's copy carries only in-frame clones and drops some. This sample yields about 40,000 clones, of which about 90% are seen a single time; approximately 10% belongs to the top ten. Material for sequencing was peripheral blood. All receptors come from a woman in her 70s with acute or convalescent COVID-19.

This clone showed up just once. The V call is TRBV9, the J call TRBJ1-5; perhaps TRBD1 as D (5 bases). The CDR3 is 13 amino acids. Germline V gene sequence: CDR1 SGDLS, CDR2 YYNGEE. Trimming stripped 4 bases from V and 5 bases from J, with 10 bases between. The CDR3 coding sequence is TGTGCCAGCAGCTTTGGACAAGATCAGCCCCAGCATTTT. Translated: CASSFGQDQPQHF.

Here the CDR3 DNA reads TGTGCCAGCAGCTTTTCGCGGGGGGTTGGGGAGACCCAGTACTTC. As protein: CASSFSRGVGETQYF. The V gene is TRBV5-4, the J gene TRBJ2-5; 8 nucleotides match TRBD2. Germline V gene lookup returns CDR1 SGHNT and CDR2 YYREEE (reference sequence). There are 15 residues in the CDR3. V was pared by 2 bases and J by 5 bases, with 8 bases of the junction left unmatched.

The chain employs TRBV18 and TRBJ2-5; 7 bases line up with TRBD2. Germline V lookup: CDR1 KGHSH, CDR2 LQKENI. The CDR3 covers 13 residues. J was trimmed by 3 bases and V by 3 bases; bases with no gene match: 1. The CDR3 region has the DNA TGTGCCAGCTCACCTGGACTAGAAGAGACCCAGTACTTC. It is translated as CASSPGLEETQYF.

CDR3 bases: TGTGCCAGCAGCGCCGCGGAGGGTTCAGATACGCAGTATTTT. Translation: CASSAAEGSDTQYF. The rearrangement joins TRBV9 to TRBJ2-3, with D perhaps matching TRBD2 (6 bases). Germline loops: CDR1 SGDLS, CDR2 YYNGEE. CDR3 length equals 14 residues. V shed 3 bases and J shed 4 bases, with 12 bases lying between them.

The genes are TRBV4-1 and TRBJ2-1; 10 nucleotides agree with TRBD2. CDR3 length equals 19 residues. Germline V gives CDR1 MGHRA, CDR2 YSYEKL. Trimming removed 2 bases from V and 0 bases from J; junction bases left unmatched: 10. CDR3 in amino acids: CASSQLSGLAPSSYNEQFF. For the CDR3, the DNA is TGCGCCAGCAGCCAATTATCGGGACTAGCGCCCAGCTCCTACAATGAGCAGTTCTTC.

The chain links TRBV30 to TRBJ1-4; no firm D call. Germline V gene data show CDR1 as GTSNPN and CDR2 as SVGIG (reference sequence). This CDR3 contains 13 residues. Trimming stripped 4 bases from V and 0 bases from J, with 6 bases between. This CDR3 reads CAWTVATNEKLFF. The DNA for the CDR3 is TGTGCCTGGACCGTTGCAACTAATGAAAAACTGTTTTTT. Full variable domain (rest looked up from reference TRBV30 and TRBJ1-4): SQTIHQWPATLVQPVGSPLSLECTVEGTSNPNLYWYRQAAGRGLQLLFYSVGIGQISSEVPQNLSASRPQDRQFILSSKKLLLSDSGFYLCAWTVATNEKLFFGSGTQLSVL.

In the case of this clone: Within the sample, other DNA sequences also encode this same CDR3. CDR3 bases: TGTGCCAGCAGTTACCCAGGGGGCACTGAAGCTTTCTTT. It specifies CASSYPGGTEAFF. The chain carries TRBV6-5 and TRBJ1-1; 7 positions match TRBD1. The CDR3 is 13 residues long. Losses at the gene ends were 2 bases for V and 4 bases for J; bases not matched to a gene: 1. Per germline, CDR1 MNHEY and CDR2 SVGAGI.

The rearrangement links TRBV5-1 to TRBJ1-1; the D gene is possibly TRBD1 (6 bases). The CDR3 has 16 residues. CDR1 and CDR2 from the germline V gene are SGHRS and YFSETQ. Trimming removed 4 bases from V and 1 base from J, with 17 bases in between. CDR3 region: CASSSVGQKQNTEAFF. The CDR3 DNA is TGCGCCAGCAGCAGCGTCGGACAGAAACAGAACACTGAAGCTTTCTTT.

This sequence joins TRBV7-2 and TRBJ2-1; 8 nucleotides line up with TRBD1. After removal of 5 bases from V and 7 bases from J, the junction contained 13 bases not matched to a gene. This CDR3 has 16 amino acids. Germline V CDR1 and CDR2: SGHTA, FQGNSA. The CDR3 DNA follows: TGTGCCAGCAGCCAGACAGGGGCCCTTCATCATAATGAGCAGTTCTTC. Encoded protein: CASSQTGALHHNEQFF.

This clone was seen only a few times. V gene TRBV9 combines with J gene TRBJ2-2; 7 positions agree with TRBD2. Germline assignment: CDR1 SGDLS and CDR2 YYNGEE. The junction had 3 bases not matched to a gene; V was cut back by 0 bases and J by 1 base. The CDR3 sequence is 16 residues long. CDR3 sequence reads: CASSVDSSGNTGELFF. DNA of the CDR3: TGTGCCAGCAGCGTAGATTCTAGCGGGAACACCGGGGAGCTGTTTTTT.

The chain couples TRBV27 to TRBJ1-2; tentative D call: TRBD1 (5 bases). V gave up 4 bases and J gave up 0 bases, with 15 bases separating them. Germline assignment: CDR1 MNHEY and CDR2 SMNVEV (reference sequence). The length of the CDR3 is 16 residues. The CDR3 is CASSYSGTESNYGYTF. The CDR3, as DNA: TGTGCCAGCAGTTATAGCGGGACGGAGTCTAACTATGGCTACACCTTC.

The chain's CDR3 is CASSQSGWASGFINEQYV. The CDR3 nucleotides are TGTGCCAGCAGCCAATCAGGGTGGGCTAGCGGTTTTATAAACGAGCAGTACGTC. The chain uses TRBV14 and TRBJ2-7; 7 bases match TRBD2. The CDR3 length is 18 residues. V was pared by 2 bases and J by 5 bases, with 18 bases of the junction left unmatched. From germline, CDR1 is SGHDN and CDR2 FVKESK.

The chain uses TRBV28 and TRBJ2-3; the match to TRBD2 covers 14 bases. Germline V gene lookup returns CDR1 MDHEN and CDR2 SYDVKM. This CDR3 contains 18 residues. Trimming took 6 bases from V and 2 from J; bases not matched to a gene: 10. The CDR3 region has the DNA TGTGCCAGCAGACCCTCCGGGACTAGCGGGGGACCCACAGATACGCAGTATTTT. Protein: CASRPSGTSGGPTDTQYF.

The V and J genes are TRBV9 and TRBJ2-3, with D perhaps matching TRBD2 (5 bases). Germline CDR1 is SGDLS and CDR2 is YYNGEE. V was trimmed by 4 bases and J by 5 bases, leaving 11 bases between them. There are 13 residues in the CDR3. CDR3 in amino acids: CASSMRREDTQYF. As DNA, the CDR3 is TGTGCCAGCAGCATGAGACGGGAAGATACGCAGTATTTT.

J is TRBJ2-3 and V is TRBV3-1 (or the pseudogene TRBV3-2); 7 bases are a match to TRBD2. The CDR3 loop spans 15 amino acids. Germline-derived CDR1 and CDR2 are LGHDT and YNNKEL (reference sequence). Unmatched junction bases numbered 6, after V lost 5 bases and J lost 1 base. The DNA for the CDR3 is TGTGCCAGCAGCGGACTGGCGGGGGGCACAGATACGCAGTATTTT. The encoded protein is CASSGLAGGTDTQYF.

The chain carries TRBV12-2 and TRBJ2-7; TRBD2, the table's D call, lacks a check against the DNA. TRBV12-2 is annotated as a pseudogene. The CDR3 runs to 17 residues. DNA of the CDR3: TGTGCAAGTCGCTTAGAGGGGACTAGCGGGAGCTCCTACGAGCAGTACGTC. Translated: CASRLEGTSGSSYEQYV.

The chain couples TRBV28 to TRBJ1-2, with D possibly matching TRBD1 (5 bases). CDR3 size: 14 residues. Per germline, CDR1 MDHEN and CDR2 SYDVKM. V lost 6 bases and J 8 bases, leaving 19 bases between the germline ends. In DNA form, the CDR3 reads TGTGCCAGCAGCCCAGGGAGGGGCTCTAGGGGCTACACCTTC. Protein: CASSPGRGSRGYTF.

J is TRBJ1-2 and V is TRBV19; tentative D call: TRBD1 (6 bases). The length of the CDR3 is 15 residues. Germline CDR1 and CDR2: LNHDA and SQIVND (reference sequence). V was clipped by 4 bases and J by 3 bases, with 15 bases between them. CDR3 DNA: TGTGCCAGTAGTAACCAGGGGACTACCTACTATGGCTACACCTTC. This sequence encodes CASSNQGTTYYGYTF.